Below, 14 T cell receptor gamma chains from the same sample are listed, as sequenced in a study of Vδ1+ human thymocytes. Study-wide results and limits: In the thymus, TRG and TRD repertoires looked highly polyclonal with Gaussian CDR3 lengths.

These receptors' targets are unknown. Extracted RNA was reverse transcribed into cDNA. Multiplex PCR used pooled V-gene forward primers and a constant-region reverse primer to amplify CDR3s. TCRdb reprocessed the multiplex PCR reads using CATT. The sample records over 25,000 gamma-chain clones, around a fifth being singletons. Sample: Vdelta1+ gamma-delta thymocytes from the thymus. The subset denotes: FACS-sorted CD3+ TCRalphabeta- TCRVdelta1+ TCRVdelta2- thymocytes. The source of these receptors is a boy in the first two years of life who had congenital heart surgery.

The rearrangement uses TRGV8 and TRGJ1 or TRGJ2. Germline assignment: CDR1 VENAVY and CDR2 YDSYNSRV. The CDR3 has 9 amino acids. J lost 9 bases, V lost 10 bases, and 6 bases had no gene match. The CDR3 DNA reads as TGTGCCACACTGGTTAAGAAACTCTTT. Its protein is CATLVKKLF.

With regard to this clone: The identical CDR3 is also encoded by other nucleotide sequences in the sample. This chain links TRGV9 with TRGJP. The CDR3 length is 17 residues. CDR1 is GITISATS and CDR2 is ISYDGTV in the germline V gene (reference sequence). The trim removed 0 bases at V and 6 bases at J, leaving 5 bases unmatched. CDR3 nucleotides: TGTGCCTTGTGGGAGGTGCATCGAGAGTTGGGCAAAAAAATCAAGGTATTT. It codes for CALWEVHRELGKKIKVF.

The rearrangement uses TRGV2 and TRGJP2. V was clipped by 4 bases and J by 1 base; unmatched bases: 9. This CDR3 has 16 amino acids. The germline CDR1 and CDR2 sequences are EGSNGY and YDSYNSKV. The CDR3 nucleotides read TGTGCCACCTGGGAAAATCAGGGTAGTAGTGATTGGATCAAGACGTTT. This gives the protein CATWENQGSSDWIKTF.

This clone was observed a few times. V usage is TRGV9 and J usage is TRGJP2. CDR3 length: 13 amino acids. Germline V gene lookup returns CDR1 GITISATS and CDR2 ISYDGTV (reference sequence). V trimming: 4 bases; J trimming: 5 bases; junction bases outside the gene matches: 4. The CDR3 DNA sequence: TGTGCCTTGTGGGACGACAGTGATTGGATCAAGACGTTT. Its protein product is CALWDDSDWIKTF.

V and J are TRGV9 and TRGJ1 or TRGJ2. This CDR3 is built from 13 residues. Per germline, CDR1 GITISATS and CDR2 ISYDGTV (reference sequence). V shed 6 bases, J shed 3 bases, and the junction held 8 bases outside the gene matches. CDR3 sequence: CALWPTPYYKKLF. The CDR3 DNA follows: TGTGCCTTGTGGCCCACCCCTTATTATAAGAAACTCTTT.

This clone has more than one count but fewer than ten. Other DNA variants within this sample encode the same CDR3. V gene TRGV4 combines with J gene TRGJ1 or TRGJ2. V trimming: 1 base; J trimming: 3 bases; junction bases outside the gene matches: 9. The CDR3 extends over 15 amino acids. Germline loops: CDR1 EGSTGY, CDR2 YDSYTSSV. The CDR3 DNA reads as TGTGCCACCTGGGATGGCGGGCCCTCTTATTATAAGAAACTCTTT. Protein product: CATWDGGPSYYKKLF.

This clone has just a few counts. This chain joins TRGV5 and TRGJ1 or TRGJ2. V was clipped by 1 base and J by 8 bases; unmatched bases: 5. Germline lookup yields CDR1 VINAFY and CDR2 YDVSNSKD. The CDR3 is 12 amino acids. CDR3 loop: CATWDRKNKKLF. The CDR3 DNA reads TGTGCCACCTGGGACAGAAAAAATAAGAAACTCTTT.

This chain links TRGV3 with TRGJ1 or TRGJ2. The V and J ends lost 0 bases and 3 bases, in that order; junction bases with no gene match: 8. Germline V gene lookup returns CDR1 VTNTFY and CDR2 YDVSTARD (reference sequence). This CDR3 comprises 15 residues. Here the CDR3 DNA reads TGTGCCACCTGGGACAGGCGACTCCCTTATTATAAGAAACTCTTT. It is translated as CATWDRRLPYYKKLF.

The sample holds a few counts of this clone. Different DNA sequences within this sample yield the same CDR3. The V call is TRGV2, the J call TRGJ1 or TRGJ2. V was pared by 1 base and J by 12 bases, with 6 bases of the junction left unmatched. The CDR3 runs 11 residues. CDR1 is EGSNGY, CDR2 YDSYNSKV, per germline. The CDR3 loop is CATWDGLGKLF. The CDR3 nucleotides are TGTGCCACCTGGGACGGTCTAGGGAAACTCTTT.

Concerning this clone: The same CDR3 arises from other DNA sequences in this sample as well. The chain employs TRGV4 and TRGJ1 or TRGJ2. This CDR3 is 14 amino acids long. V lost 0 bases, J lost 3 bases, and 5 bases stayed unmatched. Germline CDR1 and CDR2: EGSTGY and YDSYTSSV. CDR3: CATWDGRRYYKKLF. CDR3 DNA: TGTGCCACCTGGGATGGGCGCCGTTATTATAAGAAACTCTTT.

This clone has just a few counts. The chain carries TRGV9 and TRGJP1. Germline trimming cut 3 bases from V and 7 bases from J; bases unmatched to any gene: 5. CDR1 is GITISATS and CDR2 is ISYDGTV in the germline V gene (reference sequence). This CDR3 region has 13 residues. The CDR3 reads CALWEIYGWFKIF. The CDR3 DNA follows: TGTGCCTTGTGGGAGATCTATGGTTGGTTCAAGATATTT.

The chain is built from TRGV9 and TRGJ1 or TRGJ2. This CDR3 region has 12 residues. The germline CDR1 and CDR2 sequences are GITISATS and ISYDGTV (reference sequence). V trimming: 3 bases; J trimming: 9 bases; junction bases outside the gene matches: 8. CDR3: CALWEPPLKKLF. Written as DNA, the CDR3 is TGTGCCTTGTGGGAGCCACCCCTTAAGAAACTCTTT.

Remarks on this clone: A much larger clone lies one base from this, so it may be a read error. The same CDR3 also results from other DNA sequences found in this sample. The rearrangement joins TRGV4 to TRGJ1 or TRGJ2. The CDR3 covers 12 residues. In germline, CDR1 is EGSTGY, CDR2 YDSYTSSV. DNA of the CDR3: TGTGCAACCTGGGACTTTTATTATAAGAAACTCTTT. It codes for CATWDFYYKKLF.

In this sample, this clone turned up a few times. The genes are TRGV4 and TRGJ1 or TRGJ2. From germline, CDR1 is EGSTGY and CDR2 YDSYTSSV. The J segment lost 4 bases and the V segment lost 0 bases, leaving 9 bases of the junction unmatched. The CDR3 extends over 15 amino acids. The chain's CDR3 is CATWDGLSGYYKKLF. The CDR3 DNA sequence: TGTGCCACCTGGGATGGGCTTAGTGGATATTATAAGAAACTCTTT.